This T cell receptor beta chain was recorded in a study of control samples from healthy donors and cancer patients. Notes on this clone: The same CDR3 also results from other DNA sequences found in this sample.

CDR3 length equals 14 residues. Germline loops: CDR1 LGHDT, CDR2 YNNKEL (reference sequence). Losses at the gene ends were 3 bases for V and 10 bases for J; bases not matched to a gene: 9. Produced via immunoSEQ multiplex PCR; TCRdb's table is partial and in-frame only. The repertoire consists of 95,000 to 130,000 clones, with around nine tenths occurring once and the leading ten covering 2.3%. Sequencing was carried out using blood. The clonotype originates from a woman between 65 and 79 years old in good health. The J gene is TRBJ1-1, the V gene TRBV3-1 (or the pseudogene TRBV3-2), with TRBD1 matching 9 bases. This chain's CDR3 is CASSQDLRQGGAFF. CDR3 in DNA: TGTGCCAGCAGCCAGGATCTGAGACAGGGGGGAGCTTTCTTT.